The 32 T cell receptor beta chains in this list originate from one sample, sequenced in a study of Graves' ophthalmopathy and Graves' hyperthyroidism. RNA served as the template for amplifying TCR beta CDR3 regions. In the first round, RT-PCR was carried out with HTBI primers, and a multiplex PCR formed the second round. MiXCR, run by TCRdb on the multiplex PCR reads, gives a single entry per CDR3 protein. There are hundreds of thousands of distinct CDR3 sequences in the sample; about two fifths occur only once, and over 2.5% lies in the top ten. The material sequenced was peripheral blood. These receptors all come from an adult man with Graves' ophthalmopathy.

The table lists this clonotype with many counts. This chain's CDR3 is CASSEAGTSVYEQYF. In DNA form, the CDR3 reads TGTGCCAGCAGTGAAGCCGGGACTAGCGTTTACGAGCAGTACTTC. V usage is TRBV2 and J usage is TRBJ2-7, with TRBD2 identical over 10 bases. The germline V gene encodes CDR1 SNHLY and CDR2 FYNNEI. The CDR3 consists of 15 residues. The V segment lost 0 bases and the J segment 4 bases; nucleotides outside the gene matches: 3.

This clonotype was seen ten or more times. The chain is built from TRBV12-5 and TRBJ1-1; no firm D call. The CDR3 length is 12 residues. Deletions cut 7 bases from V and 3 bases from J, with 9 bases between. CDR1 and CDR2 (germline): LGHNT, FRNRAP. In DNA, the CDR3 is TGTGCTAGTGCCCCATCTTACACTGAAGCTTTCTTT. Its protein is CASAPSYTEAFF.

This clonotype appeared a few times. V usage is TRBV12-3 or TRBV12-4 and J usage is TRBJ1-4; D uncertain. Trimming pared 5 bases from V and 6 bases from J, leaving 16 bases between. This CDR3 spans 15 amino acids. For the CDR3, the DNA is TGTGCCAGCAGTCCGGACTGGATCCGGTATGAAAAACTGTTTTTT. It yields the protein CASSPDWIRYEKLFF.

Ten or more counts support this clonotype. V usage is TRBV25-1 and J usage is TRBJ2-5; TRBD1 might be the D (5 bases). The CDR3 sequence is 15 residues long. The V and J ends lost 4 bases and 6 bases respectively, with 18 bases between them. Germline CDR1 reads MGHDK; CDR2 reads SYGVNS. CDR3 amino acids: CASSVVGRAEKTQYF. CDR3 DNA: TGTGCCAGCAGTGTAGTAGGCAGGGCAGAAAAGACCCAGTACTTC.

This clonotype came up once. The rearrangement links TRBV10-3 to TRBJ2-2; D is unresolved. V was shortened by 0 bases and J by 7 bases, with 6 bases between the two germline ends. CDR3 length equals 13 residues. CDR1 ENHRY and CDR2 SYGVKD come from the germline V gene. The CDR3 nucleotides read TGTGCCATCAGTGAGTCGTATGGCGGGGAGCTGTTTTTT. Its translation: CAISESYGGELFF.

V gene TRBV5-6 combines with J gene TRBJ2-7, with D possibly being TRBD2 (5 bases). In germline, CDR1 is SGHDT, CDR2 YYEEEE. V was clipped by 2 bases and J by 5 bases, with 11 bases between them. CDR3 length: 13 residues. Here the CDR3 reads CASSFSERNEQYF. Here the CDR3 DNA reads TGTGCCAGCAGCTTTAGCGAGCGGAACGAGCAGTACTTC. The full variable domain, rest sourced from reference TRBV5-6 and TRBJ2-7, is DAGVTQSPTHLIKTRGQQVTLRCSPKSGHDTVSWYQQALGQGPQFIFQYYEEEERQRGNFPDRFSGHQFPNYSSELNVNALLLGDSALYLCASSFSERNEQYFGPGTRLTVT.

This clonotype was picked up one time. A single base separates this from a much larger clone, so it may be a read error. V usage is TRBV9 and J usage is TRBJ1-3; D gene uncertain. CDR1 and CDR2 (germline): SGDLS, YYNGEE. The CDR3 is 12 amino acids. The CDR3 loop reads CASSLTGSTIYF. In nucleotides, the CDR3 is TGTGCCAGCAGCCTGACTGGAAGCACCATATATTTT. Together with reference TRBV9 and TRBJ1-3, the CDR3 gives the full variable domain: DSGVTQTPKHLITATGQRVTLRCSPRSGDLSVYWYQQSLDQGLQFLIQYYNGEERAKGNILERFSAQQFPDLHSELNLSSLELGDSALYFCASSLTGSTIYFGEGSWLTVV.

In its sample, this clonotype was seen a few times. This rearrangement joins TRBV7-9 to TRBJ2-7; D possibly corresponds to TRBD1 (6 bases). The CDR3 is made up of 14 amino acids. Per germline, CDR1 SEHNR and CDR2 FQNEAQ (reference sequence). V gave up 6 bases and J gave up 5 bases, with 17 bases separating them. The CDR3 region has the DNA TGTGCCAGCAGTTCCGGGGTCAGGGGCCACGAGCAGTACTTC. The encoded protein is CASSSGVRGHEQYF.

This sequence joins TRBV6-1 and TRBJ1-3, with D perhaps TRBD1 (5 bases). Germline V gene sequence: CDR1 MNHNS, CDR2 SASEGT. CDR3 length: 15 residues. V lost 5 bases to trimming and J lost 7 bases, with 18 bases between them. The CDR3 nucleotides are TGTGCCAGCAGTTACTCCCAGGGCGTATGGAACACCATATATTTT. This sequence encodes CASSYSQGVWNTIYF.

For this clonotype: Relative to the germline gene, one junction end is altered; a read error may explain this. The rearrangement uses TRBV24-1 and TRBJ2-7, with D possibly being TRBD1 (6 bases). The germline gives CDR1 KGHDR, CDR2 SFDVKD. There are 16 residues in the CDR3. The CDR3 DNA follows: TGTGCCAGCAGTTTAGGACAGTCAAACGCCACCTACGAGCAGTACTTC. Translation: CASSLGQSNATYEQYF.

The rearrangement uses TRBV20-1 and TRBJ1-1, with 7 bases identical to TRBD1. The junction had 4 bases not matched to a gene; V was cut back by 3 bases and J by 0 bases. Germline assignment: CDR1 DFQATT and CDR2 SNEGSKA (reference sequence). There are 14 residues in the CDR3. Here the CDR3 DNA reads TGCAGTGCTAGTTCGGGACAGCTGAACACTGAAGCTTTCTTT. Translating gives CSASSGQLNTEAFF.

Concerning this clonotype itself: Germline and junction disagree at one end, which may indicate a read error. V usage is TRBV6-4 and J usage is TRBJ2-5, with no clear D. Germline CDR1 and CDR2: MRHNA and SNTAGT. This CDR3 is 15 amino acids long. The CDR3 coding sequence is TGTGCCAGCAGTGACTCGCAACTACGAGCTGGAGACCCCCACTTC. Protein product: CASSDSQLRAGDPHF.

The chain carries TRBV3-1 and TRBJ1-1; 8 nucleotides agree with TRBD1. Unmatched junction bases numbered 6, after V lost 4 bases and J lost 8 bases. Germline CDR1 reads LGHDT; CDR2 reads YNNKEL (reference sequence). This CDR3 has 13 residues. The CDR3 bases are TGTGCCAGCAGCCTGGGGACAGGAGTAGAAGCTTTCTTT. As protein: CASSLGTGVEAFF.

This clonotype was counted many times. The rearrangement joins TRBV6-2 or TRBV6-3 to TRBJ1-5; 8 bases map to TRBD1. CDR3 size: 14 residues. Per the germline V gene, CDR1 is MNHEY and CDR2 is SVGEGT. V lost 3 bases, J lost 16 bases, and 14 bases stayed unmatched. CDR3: CASSYTDRGLIFHF. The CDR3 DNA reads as TGTGCCAGCAGTTATACCGACAGGGGTCTAATCTTCCATTTT.

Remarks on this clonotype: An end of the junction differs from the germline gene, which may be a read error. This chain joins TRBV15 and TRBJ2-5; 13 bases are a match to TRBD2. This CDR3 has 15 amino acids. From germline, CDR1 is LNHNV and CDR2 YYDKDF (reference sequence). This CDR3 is CATTRLAGGLETQYF. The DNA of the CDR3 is TGTGCCACCACCAGACTAGCGGGGGGCCTGGAGACCCAGTACTTC.

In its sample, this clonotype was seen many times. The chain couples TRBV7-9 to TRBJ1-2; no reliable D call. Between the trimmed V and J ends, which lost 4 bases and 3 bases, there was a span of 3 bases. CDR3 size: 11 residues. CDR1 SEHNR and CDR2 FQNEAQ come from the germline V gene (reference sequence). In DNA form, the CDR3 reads TGTGCCAGCAGCTCGGACTATGGCTACACCTTC. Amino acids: CASSSDYGYTF.

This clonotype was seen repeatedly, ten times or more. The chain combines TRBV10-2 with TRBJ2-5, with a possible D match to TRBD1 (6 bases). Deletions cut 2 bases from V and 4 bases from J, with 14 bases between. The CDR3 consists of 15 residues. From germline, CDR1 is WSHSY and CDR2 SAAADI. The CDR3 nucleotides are TGCGCCAGCAGTGAGAGGCAGGGGTTAGGAGAGACCCAGTACTTC. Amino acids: CASSERQGLGETQYF.

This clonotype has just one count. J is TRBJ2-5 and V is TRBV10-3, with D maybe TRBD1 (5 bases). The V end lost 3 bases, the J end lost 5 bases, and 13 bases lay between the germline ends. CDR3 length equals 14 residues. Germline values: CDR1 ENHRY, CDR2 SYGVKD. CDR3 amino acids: CAISDSGARETQYF. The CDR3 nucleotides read TGTGCCATCAGTGATAGTGGGGCTCGGGAGACCCAGTACTTC.

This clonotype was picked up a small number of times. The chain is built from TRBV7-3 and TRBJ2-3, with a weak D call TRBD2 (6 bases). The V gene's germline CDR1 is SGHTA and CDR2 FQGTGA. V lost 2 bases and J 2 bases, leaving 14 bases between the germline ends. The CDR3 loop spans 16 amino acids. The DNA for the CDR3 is TGTGCCAGCAGCTTAGGGTCCAGCGGGCCCACAGATACGCAGTATTTT. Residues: CASSLGSSGPTDTQYF.

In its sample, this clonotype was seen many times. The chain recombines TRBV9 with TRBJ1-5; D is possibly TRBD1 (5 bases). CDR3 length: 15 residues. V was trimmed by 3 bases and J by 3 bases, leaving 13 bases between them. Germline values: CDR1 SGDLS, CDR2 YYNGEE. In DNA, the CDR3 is TGTGCCAGCAGCGAGGACCCGGGACCCAATCAGCCCCAGCATTTT. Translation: CASSEDPGPNQPQHF.

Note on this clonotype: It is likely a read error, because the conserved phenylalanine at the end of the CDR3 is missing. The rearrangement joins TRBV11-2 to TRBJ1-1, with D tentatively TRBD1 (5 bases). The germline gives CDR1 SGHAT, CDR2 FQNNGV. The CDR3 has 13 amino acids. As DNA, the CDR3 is TGCGCCAGCAGCCAGGGCTCGCACACTGAAGCTTTCTCT. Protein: CASSQGSHTEAFS.

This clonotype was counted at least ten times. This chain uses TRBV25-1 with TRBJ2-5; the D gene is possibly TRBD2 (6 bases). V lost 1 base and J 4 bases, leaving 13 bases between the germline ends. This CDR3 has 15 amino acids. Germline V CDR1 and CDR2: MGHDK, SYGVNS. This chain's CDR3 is CASSEFQAEGETQYF. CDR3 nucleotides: TGTGCCAGCAGTGAATTCCAGGCGGAGGGAGAGACCCAGTACTTC.

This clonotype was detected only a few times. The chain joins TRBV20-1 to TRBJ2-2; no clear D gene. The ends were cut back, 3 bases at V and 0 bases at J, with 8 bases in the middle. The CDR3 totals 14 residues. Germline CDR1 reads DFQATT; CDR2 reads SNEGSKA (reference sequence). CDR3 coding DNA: TGCAGTGCTAGTCTCCACGCGAACACCGGGGAGCTGTTTTTT. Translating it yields CSASLHANTGELFF.

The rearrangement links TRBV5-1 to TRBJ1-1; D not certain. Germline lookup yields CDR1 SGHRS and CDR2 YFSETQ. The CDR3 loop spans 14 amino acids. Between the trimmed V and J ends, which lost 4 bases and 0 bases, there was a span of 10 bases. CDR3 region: CASSVSAMNTEAFF. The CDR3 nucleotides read TGCGCCAGCAGCGTTTCGGCCATGAACACTGAAGCTTTCTTT.

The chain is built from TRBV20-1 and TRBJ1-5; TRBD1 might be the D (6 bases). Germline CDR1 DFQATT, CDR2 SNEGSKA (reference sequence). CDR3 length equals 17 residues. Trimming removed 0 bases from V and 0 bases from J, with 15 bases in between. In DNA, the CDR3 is TGCAGTGCTAGAGAGGCAGGGGATGGGTATAGCAATCAGCCCCAGCATTTT. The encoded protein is CSAREAGDGYSNQPQHF.

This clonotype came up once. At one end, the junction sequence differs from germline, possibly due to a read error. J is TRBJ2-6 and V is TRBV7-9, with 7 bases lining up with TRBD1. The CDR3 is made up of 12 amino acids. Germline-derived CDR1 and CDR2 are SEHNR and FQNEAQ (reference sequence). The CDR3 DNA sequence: TGTGCCAGCAGCCAGCGATGGGACAGCCTGGCTTTC. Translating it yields CASSQRWDSLAF.

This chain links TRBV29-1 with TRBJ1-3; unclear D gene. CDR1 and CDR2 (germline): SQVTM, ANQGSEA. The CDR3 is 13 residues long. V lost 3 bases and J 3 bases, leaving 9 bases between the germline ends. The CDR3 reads CSVEKQDGNTIYF. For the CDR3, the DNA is TGCAGCGTTGAGAAGCAGGATGGAAACACCATATATTTT.

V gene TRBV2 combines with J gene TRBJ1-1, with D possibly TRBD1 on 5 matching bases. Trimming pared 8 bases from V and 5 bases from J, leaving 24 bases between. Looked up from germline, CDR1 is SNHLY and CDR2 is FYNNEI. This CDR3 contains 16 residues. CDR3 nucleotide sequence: TGTGCCAGCTCACCTCAAGAGCAGGGTGGCTATACTGAAGCTTTCTTT. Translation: CASSPQEQGGYTEAFF.

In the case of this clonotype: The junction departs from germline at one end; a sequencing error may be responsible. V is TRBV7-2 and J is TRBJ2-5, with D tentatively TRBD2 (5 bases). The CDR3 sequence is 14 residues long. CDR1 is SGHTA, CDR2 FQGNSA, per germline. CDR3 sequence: CAISQGGPKETQYF. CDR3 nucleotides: TGTGCCATCAGCCAAGGAGGCCCTAAGGAGACCCAGTACTTC.

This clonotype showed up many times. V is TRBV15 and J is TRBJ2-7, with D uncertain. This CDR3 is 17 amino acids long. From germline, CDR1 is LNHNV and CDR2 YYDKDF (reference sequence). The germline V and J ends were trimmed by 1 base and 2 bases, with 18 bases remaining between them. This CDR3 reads CATSRGTGYGRTYEQYF. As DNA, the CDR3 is TGTGCCACCAGCAGAGGTACTGGGTACGGACGGACCTACGAGCAGTACTTC.

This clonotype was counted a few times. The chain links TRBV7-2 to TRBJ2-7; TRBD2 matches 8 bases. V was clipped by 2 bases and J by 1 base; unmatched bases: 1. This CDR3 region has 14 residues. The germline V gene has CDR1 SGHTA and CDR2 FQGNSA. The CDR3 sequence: CASSLLAGSYEQYF. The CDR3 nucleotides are TGTGCCAGCAGCTTATTAGCGGGATCCTACGAGCAGTACTTC. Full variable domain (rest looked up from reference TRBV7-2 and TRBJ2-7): GAGVSQSPSNKVTEKGKDVELRCDPISGHTALYWYRQSLGQGLEFLIYFQGNSAPDKSGLPSDRFSAERTGGSVSTLTIQRTQQEDSAVYLCASSLLAGSYEQYFGPGTRLTVT.

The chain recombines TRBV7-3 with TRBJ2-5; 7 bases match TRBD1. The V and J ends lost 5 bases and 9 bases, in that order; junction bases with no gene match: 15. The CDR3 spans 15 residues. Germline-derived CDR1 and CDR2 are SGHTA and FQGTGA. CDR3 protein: CASSRTGDSNQPQYF. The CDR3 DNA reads TGTGCCAGCAGCCGCACAGGGGATAGCAATCAGCCCCAGTACTTC.